This TCR beta chain was found in a study of Ad26.COV2.S vaccination and SARS-CoV-2 variants. Looking at the study overall: Participant was drawn from the COV1001 Ad26.COV2.S trial arm.

CDR3 length equals 16 residues. Trimming removed 0 bases from V and 4 bases from J, with 16 bases in between. Germline CDR1 reads WSHSY; CDR2 reads SAAADI. Treatment in this sample: 15 to 20 received Ad26.COV2.S at low or high dose, single or two shots; roughly five received placebo; per-sample allocation not given. All samples were drawn on day 63, counting from the first vaccine or placebo injection. The method was immunoSEQ multiplex PCR; TCRdb's version includes in-frame clones alone and lacks a portion of them. The sample carries 440,000 or so clones, about 90% recorded once. The receptor was isolated from a person aged 18-60 years who received the Ad26.COV2.S COVID-19 vaccine or a placebo. Sequencing was performed on peripheral blood, taken in a trial of Ad26.COV2.S vaccine versus placebo. The rearrangement links TRBV10-2 to TRBJ2-7, with a weak D call TRBD1 (6 bases). CDR3 in amino acids: CASSESVRAQGYEQYF. CDR3 nucleotides: TGCGCCAGCAGTGAGTCGGTGAGGGCACAGGGTTACGAGCAGTACTTC.